Following are 16 T cell receptor beta chains from one sample sequenced in a study of blood T cell repertoires in COVID-19 (dated by TCRdb to the early 2020s). The receptor library was made with the immunoSEQ multiplex PCR assay. TCRdb limited this immuneACCESS table to in-frame rearrangements with V and J called. A share of clones is missing; checked studies link under half to unresolved V genes, and the rest is unexplained. The sample table shows around 58,000 clones, and approximately 85% are seen once. Of the sample, less than 55% falls within the top ten clones. Sequencing used peripheral blood. All receptors derive from a woman aged 60 to 75 with COVID-19, enrolled during active disease.

The chain carries TRBV3-1 (or the pseudogene TRBV3-2) and TRBJ2-5; possibly TRBD2 for D (5 bases). The germline V gene encodes CDR1 LGHDT and CDR2 YNNKEL (reference sequence). The CDR3 sequence is 15 residues long. Trimming removed 3 bases at V and 4 bases at J, with 15 bases between. CDR3 residues: CASSQILVKGETQYF. DNA of the CDR3: TGTGCCAGCAGCCAGATACTAGTTAAGGGAGAGACCCAGTACTTC.

This rearrangement joins TRBV28 to TRBJ1-4; 7 nucleotides align to TRBD1. V trimming: 5 bases; J trimming: 7 bases; junction bases outside the gene matches: 10. The CDR3 totals 15 residues. Germline CDR1 is MDHEN and CDR2 is SYDVKM. The CDR3 nucleotides read TGTGCCAGCAGTCCCGGGGGACAGATGGGTGAAAAACTGTTTTTT. As protein: CASSPGGQMGEKLFF.

The chain combines TRBV11-3 with TRBJ2-2, with 7 positions matching TRBD2. CDR1 and CDR2 (germline): SGHNT, YENEEA. This CDR3 is built from 16 residues. V lost 1 base and J lost 4; bases outside the gene matches: 6. This CDR3 reads CASSLATLAVTGELFF. CDR3 coding DNA: TGTGCCAGCAGCTTAGCTACCCTAGCGGTCACCGGGGAGCTGTTTTTT.

The rearrangement links TRBV28 to TRBJ1-2; D is unresolved. The germline CDR1 and CDR2 sequences are MDHEN and SYDVKM. With 2 bases removed from V and 4 bases from J, the gap between germline ends came to 5 bases. This CDR3 has 12 residues. CDR3 coding DNA: TGTGCCAGCAGTTTAGCGTCCTATGGCTACACCTTC. The encoded protein is CASSLASYGYTF.

This clone was seen more than once but under ten times. For the CDR3, the DNA is TGTGCCAGCAGCCACTGGGAGGGCCCAATCTATGGCTACACCTTC. This sequence encodes CASSHWEGPIYGYTF. The chain is built from TRBV25-1 and TRBJ1-2; D is unresolved. The CDR3 spans 15 residues. V lost 6 bases, J lost 4 bases, and 18 bases lay in between. Germline V gene sequence: CDR1 MGHDK, CDR2 SYGVNS.

This chain connects TRBV6-5 to TRBJ1-4; D possibly corresponds to TRBD1 (5 bases). V lost 11 bases, J lost 0 bases, and 10 bases lay in between. The CDR3 consists of 13 residues. From germline, CDR1 is MNHEY and CDR2 SVGAGI. The CDR3 DNA is TGTGCCTCAGGAGGGGCAACTAATGAAAAACTGTTTTTT. Its translation: CASGGATNEKLFF.

The V call is TRBV6-6, the J call TRBJ2-5, with 10 bases aligning to TRBD2. Germline V gene sequence: CDR1 MNHNY, CDR2 SVGAGI (reference sequence). The V segment lost 4 bases and the J segment 5 bases; nucleotides outside the gene matches: 10. There are 16 residues in the CDR3. Here the CDR3 reads CASSSWVAGGEETQYF. The CDR3 coding sequence is TGTGCCAGCAGTTCCTGGGTAGCGGGGGGCGAGGAGACCCAGTACTTC.

This clone turned up a few times. The V gene is TRBV24-1, the J gene TRBJ2-5; D unresolved. V was shortened by 3 bases and J by 7 bases, with 14 bases between the two germline ends. CDR1 KGHDR and CDR2 SFDVKD come from the germline V gene. The CDR3 runs to 14 residues. For the CDR3, the DNA is TGTGCCACCAGTGATGCACTATCAGACTGGACCCAGTACTTC. Translation: CATSDALSDWTQYF.

The rearrangement uses TRBV7-9 and TRBJ1-1, with TRBD1 as a possible D gene (5 bases). Germline V gene sequence: CDR1 SEHNR, CDR2 FQNEAQ (reference sequence). V shed 1 base and J shed 1 base, with 19 bases lying between them. CDR3 length equals 18 residues. CDR3 bases: TGTGCCAGCAGCTTAGGCGCCCTCTCAATTGACAGGAACACTGAAGCTTTCTTT. Translating gives CASSLGALSIDRNTEAFF.

The genes are TRBV10-3 and TRBJ1-2; 9 nucleotides align to TRBD1. V was pared by 10 bases and J by 6 bases, with 9 bases of the junction left unmatched. CDR1 and CDR2 (germline): ENHRY, SYGVKD. The CDR3 has 13 amino acids. The CDR3 loop is CATENRGPDGYTF. Written as DNA, the CDR3 is TGTGCCACAGAAAACAGGGGGCCTGATGGCTACACCTTC.

The chain uses TRBV6-5 and TRBJ2-3; TRBD1 matches at 9 bases. V lost 8 bases, J lost 2 bases, and 5 bases stayed unmatched. There are 14 residues in the CDR3. Looked up from germline, CDR1 is MNHEY and CDR2 is SVGAGI. CDR3 DNA sequence: TGTGCCAGCCTCGACAGGGGGGACACAGATACGCAGTATTTT. The encoded protein is CASLDRGDTDTQYF.

This clone came up a few times. The V gene is TRBV5-8, the J gene TRBJ2-5; 7 nucleotides align to TRBD2. Germline V gene data show CDR1 as SGHTS and CDR2 as YDEGEE. The V gene end was trimmed by 0 bases and the J gene end by 2 bases; junction bases not matched to a gene: 10. The CDR3 sequence is 17 residues long. CDR3: CASSLAGSGAGQETQYF. CDR3 coding DNA: TGTGCCAGCAGCTTGGCCGGGAGCGGGGCGGGTCAAGAGACCCAGTACTTC. Combining the CDR3 with reference TRBV5-8 and TRBJ2-5 gives the whole variable domain EAGVTQSPTHLIKTRGQQATLRCSPISGHTSVYWYQQALGLGLQFLLWYDEGEERNRGNFPPRFSGRQFPNYSSELNVNALELEDSALYLCASSLAGSGAGQETQYFGPGTRLLVL.

The chain combines TRBV9 with TRBJ2-3, with a tentative D call TRBD2 (6 bases). Trimming took 0 bases from V and 0 from J, leaving 8 bases between them. The CDR3 is made up of 15 amino acids. CDR1 SGDLS and CDR2 YYNGEE come from the germline V gene. The CDR3 nucleotides are TGTGCCAGCAGCGTAGCGGGGGTTAGCACAGATACGCAGTATTTT. It translates to CASSVAGVSTDTQYF.

The chain is built from TRBV21-1 and TRBJ1-6; the D segment call TRBD1 is taken from the table without a DNA check. TRBV21-1 counts as a pseudogene. This CDR3 comprises 17 residues. CDR3 sequence reads: CASSERRGAGGNSPLHF. The CDR3 region has the DNA TGTGCCAGCAGCGAACGGCGGGGTGCAGGGGGAAATTCACCCCTCCACTTT.

The rearrangement uses TRBV5-1 and TRBJ2-1, with unresolved D. V lost 1 base to trimming and J lost 2 bases, with 7 bases between them. The CDR3 has 14 amino acids. CDR1 and CDR2 from the germline V gene are SGHRS and YFSETQ. The CDR3 DNA is TGCGCCAGCAGCTTGCAGGCGACCTACAATGAGCAGTTCTTC. It specifies CASSLQATYNEQFF.

The chain is built from TRBV6-2 or TRBV6-3 and TRBJ1-1; perhaps TRBD1 as D (6 bases). The V gene's germline CDR1 is MNHEY and CDR2 SVGEGT. V lost 6 bases and J 3 bases, leaving 17 bases between the germline ends. This CDR3 is 15 amino acids long. DNA for the CDR3: TGTGCCAGCAGACCTACCAGGGGTGGGGACACTGAAGCTTTCTTT. Amino acids: CASRPTRGGDTEAFF.